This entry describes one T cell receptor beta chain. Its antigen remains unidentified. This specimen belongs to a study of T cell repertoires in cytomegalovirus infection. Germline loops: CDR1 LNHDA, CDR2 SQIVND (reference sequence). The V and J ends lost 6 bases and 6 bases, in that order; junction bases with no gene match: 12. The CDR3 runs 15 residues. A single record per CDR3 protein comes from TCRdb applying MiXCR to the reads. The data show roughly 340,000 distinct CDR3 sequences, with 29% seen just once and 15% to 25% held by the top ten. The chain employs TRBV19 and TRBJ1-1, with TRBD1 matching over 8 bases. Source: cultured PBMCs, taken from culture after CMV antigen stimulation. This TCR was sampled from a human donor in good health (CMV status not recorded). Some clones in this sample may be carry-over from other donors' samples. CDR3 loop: CASRRIQGAQAEAFF. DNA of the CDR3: TGTGCCAGTAGGAGAATCCAGGGGGCGCAGGCTGAAGCTTTCTTT. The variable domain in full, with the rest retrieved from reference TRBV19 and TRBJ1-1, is DGGITQSPKYLFRKEGQNVTLSCEQNLNHDAMYWYRQDPGQGLRLIYYSQIVNDFQKGDIAEGYSVSREKKESFPLTVTSAQKNPTAFYLCASRRIQGAQAEAFFGQGTRLTVV.